Following are 27 T cell receptor beta chains from one sample sequenced in a study of T cell repertoires in cytomegalovirus infection. TCRdb called the reads again in MiXCR, with one record for every CDR3 protein. Of fewer than 400,000 distinct CDR3 sequences listed, 15% to 20% are singletons. Material for sequencing was PBMCs. The receptors derive from a human donor in good health (CMV status not recorded). Some clones in this sample may be carry-over from other donors' samples.

This clonotype showed up many times. The chain links TRBV7-6 to TRBJ1-6; the match to TRBD1 covers 7 bases. Germline CDR1 and CDR2: SGHVS and FNYEAQ. There are 13 residues in the CDR3. The V segment lost 5 bases and the J segment 8 bases; nucleotides outside the gene matches: 3. The CDR3 nucleotides are TGTGCCAGCAGCCTACAGGGGTATTCACCCCTCCACTTT. Translation gives CASSLQGYSPLHF. Filled out from reference TRBV7-6 and TRBJ1-6, the complete variable domain reads GAGVSQSPRYKVTKRGQDVALRCDPISGHVSLYWYRQALGQGPEFLTYFNYEAQQDKSGLPNDRFSAERPEGSISTLTIQRTEQRDSAMYRCASSLQGYSPLHFGNGTRLTVT.

The chain links TRBV20-1 to TRBJ2-7; 7 nucleotides align to TRBD2. The J segment lost 3 bases and the V segment lost 4 bases, leaving 6 bases of the junction unmatched. Germline lookup yields CDR1 DFQATT and CDR2 SNEGSKA (reference sequence). The CDR3 runs 13 residues. This chain's CDR3 is CSANPGGSYEQYF. In DNA, the CDR3 is TGCAGTGCTAATCCAGGCGGGAGCTACGAGCAGTACTTC.

This clonotype showed up just a few times. The chain couples TRBV12-3 or TRBV12-4 to TRBJ1-1, with D perhaps TRBD1 (6 bases). V was trimmed by 6 bases and J by 11 bases, leaving 13 bases between them. The CDR3 length is 11 residues. CDR3 sequence (DNA): TGTGCCAGCAGCTCGGGGGGCGACGCTTTCTTT. Translating gives CASSSGGDAFF.

The chain carries TRBV12-3 or TRBV12-4 and TRBJ1-1; D perhaps matches TRBD1 (5 bases). This CDR3 is built from 15 residues. The ends were cut back, 5 bases at V and 5 bases at J, with 18 bases in the middle. As DNA, the CDR3 is TGTGCCAGCAGTGGTGGACAAGCCGGGTGGACTGAAGCTTTCTTT. Residues: CASSGGQAGWTEAFF.

This clonotype was counted at least ten times. The rearrangement joins TRBV20-1 to TRBJ2-5, with 15 bases aligning to TRBD2. This CDR3 is built from 15 residues. Per germline, CDR1 DFQATT and CDR2 SNEGSKA (reference sequence). Trimming took 5 bases from V and 4 from J; bases not matched to a gene: 5. CDR3: CSAPGLAGGVETQYF. The CDR3 nucleotides read TGCAGTGCTCCTGGACTAGCGGGAGGGGTAGAGACCCAGTACTTC.

V and J are TRBV2 and TRBJ1-1, with D unresolved. The germline CDR1 and CDR2 sequences are SNHLY and FYNNEI. This CDR3 contains 13 residues. V was clipped by 7 bases and J by 4 bases, with 13 bases between them. CDR3 sequence reads: CASMVGWGTEAFF. The CDR3, as DNA: TGTGCCAGCATGGTCGGCTGGGGCACTGAAGCTTTCTTT.

The sample holds many counts of this clonotype. The chain couples TRBV7-2 to TRBJ2-7, with D uncertain. The CDR3 totals 13 residues. Germline lookup yields CDR1 SGHTA and CDR2 FQGNSA. With 0 bases removed from V and 3 bases from J, the gap between germline ends came to 6 bases. The CDR3 spells CASSLATLYEQYF. CDR3 DNA sequence: TGTGCCAGCAGCTTAGCGACCCTCTACGAGCAGTACTTC.

This clonotype was observed a handful of times. The chain joins TRBV14 to TRBJ1-2; no firm D call. CDR3 size: 13 residues. Germline loops: CDR1 SGHDN, CDR2 FVKESK. The germline V and J ends were trimmed by 1 base and 2 bases, with 5 bases remaining between them. The CDR3 loop reads CASSQGRNYGYTF. In DNA form, the CDR3 reads TGTGCCAGCAGCCAAGGCCGGAACTATGGCTACACCTTC.

The chain recombines TRBV5-1 with TRBJ2-5; 9 bases are shared with TRBD1. The germline gives CDR1 SGHRS, CDR2 YFSETQ. CDR3 size: 14 residues. The ends lost 4 bases at V and 4 bases at J; junction bases unmatched: 5. CDR3 amino acids: CASSVGTGSETQYF. For the CDR3, the DNA is TGCGCCAGCAGCGTCGGGACAGGGTCAGAGACCCAGTACTTC.

This clonotype was counted only a few times. V gene TRBV12-3 or TRBV12-4 combines with J gene TRBJ1-1, with a tentative D call TRBD1 (5 bases). Deletions cut 7 bases from V and 0 bases from J, with 24 bases between. This CDR3 region has 18 residues. DNA for the CDR3: TGTGCCAGCATCCCTTGGGGGGGAGGAGGTGGCGTGAACACTGAAGCTTTCTTT. Translation: CASIPWGGGGGVNTEAFF.

This clonotype was recorded many times. The rearrangement links TRBV7-2 to TRBJ2-7, with D perhaps TRBD2 (5 bases). Germline lookup yields CDR1 SGHTA and CDR2 FQGNSA. This CDR3 contains 15 residues. Trimming removed 1 base at V and 3 bases at J, with 13 bases between. CDR3 sequence reads: CASSLVRNRGYEQYF. The CDR3 DNA follows: TGTGCCAGCAGCTTAGTGCGAAACCGGGGCTACGAGCAGTACTTC.

V is TRBV6-6 and J is TRBJ2-6, with D uncertain. V dropped 2 bases and J dropped 0 bases, with 17 bases sitting between them. Germline loops: CDR1 MNHNY, CDR2 SVGAGI (reference sequence). The CDR3 length is 19 residues. The CDR3 sequence is CASSYDPRGPSSGANVLTF. CDR3 DNA: TGTGCCAGCAGTTACGACCCTCGTGGGCCGAGCTCTGGGGCCAACGTCCTGACTTTC.

The CDR3 sequence is CASSLGSVRAVETQYF. The CDR3 DNA reads TGTGCCAGCAGCTTGGGATCGGTACGAGCGGTGGAGACCCAGTACTTC. This chain links TRBV5-5 with TRBJ2-5; a possible D gene is TRBD2 (5 bases). The CDR3 extends over 16 amino acids. Trimming removed 0 bases at V and 5 bases at J, with 17 bases between. CDR1 is SGHKS, CDR2 YYEKEE, per germline (reference sequence). The full variable domain, completed using reference TRBV5-5 and TRBJ2-5, is DAGVTQSPTHLIKTRGQQVTLRCSPISGHKSVSWYQQVLGQGPQFIFQYYEKEERGRGNFPDRFSARQFPNYSSELNVNALLLGDSALYLCASSLGSVRAVETQYFGPGTRLLVL.

This clonotype was seen ten or more times. The V and J genes are TRBV7-8 and TRBJ1-2, with a possible D match to TRBD1 (5 bases). This CDR3 is 15 amino acids long. The V gene lost 5 bases and the J gene lost 6 bases, with 19 bases spanning the gap. Germline CDR1 and CDR2: SGHVS and FQNEAQ. The CDR3 spells CASSLGPAQGHGYTF. The DNA for the CDR3 is TGTGCCAGCAGCCTTGGTCCTGCCCAGGGACATGGCTACACCTTC.

This clonotype was found a few times. This chain joins TRBV29-1 and TRBJ2-3; tentatively, D is TRBD1 (7 bases). The CDR3 is made up of 14 amino acids. V shed 6 bases and J shed 4 bases, with 17 bases lying between them. Germline values: CDR1 SQVTM, CDR2 ANQGSEA. CDR3 region: CSVERGRGADTQYF. Written as DNA, the CDR3 is TGCAGCGTCGAAAGGGGCAGGGGGGCAGATACGCAGTATTTT.

In DNA, the CDR3 is TGTGCCAGCGGAAGGGAGGGGACGCAGTATTTT. Its translation: CASGREGTQYF. The rearrangement uses TRBV6-6 and TRBJ2-3; 7 positions agree with TRBD2. V was pared by 8 bases and J by 9 bases, with 5 bases of the junction left unmatched. Per the germline V gene, CDR1 is MNHNY and CDR2 is SVGAGI (reference sequence). The CDR3 length is 11 residues.

The V gene is TRBV7-6, the J gene TRBJ2-3; 13 bases are shared with TRBD2. The CDR3 is made up of 20 amino acids. Per the germline V gene, CDR1 is SGHVS and CDR2 is FNYEAQ. The ends lost 4 bases at V and 4 bases at J; junction bases unmatched: 17. As DNA, the CDR3 is TGTGCCAGCAGCTCACCGGGACTAGCGGGATTGTTCATTACGGCAGATACGCAGTATTTT. Protein product: CASSSPGLAGLFITADTQYF.

This chain links TRBV5-6 with TRBJ2-5; possibly TRBD2 for D (6 bases). V lost 3 bases and J 5 bases, leaving 20 bases between the germline ends. The CDR3 totals 16 residues. Germline V gene lookup returns CDR1 SGHDT and CDR2 YYEEEE. CDR3 DNA sequence: TGTGCCAGCAGCTCCTTCGGGAGAACGGCAGGGGAGACCCAGTACTTC. Protein: CASSSFGRTAGETQYF. Combining the CDR3 with reference TRBV5-6 and TRBJ2-5 gives the whole variable domain DAGVTQSPTHLIKTRGQQVTLRCSPKSGHDTVSWYQQALGQGPQFIFQYYEEEERQRGNFPDRFSGHQFPNYSSELNVNALLLGDSALYLCASSSFGRTAGETQYFGPGTRLLVL.

This clonotype has more than one count but fewer than ten. The chain employs TRBV20-1 and TRBJ1-5; the D gene is possibly TRBD1 (5 bases). Deletions cut 3 bases from V and 1 base from J, with 13 bases between. The CDR3 loop spans 15 amino acids. CDR1 DFQATT and CDR2 SNEGSKA come from the germline V gene (reference sequence). CDR3 DNA: TGCAGTGCTAGCGTGTCGGGGGTGAGCAATCAGCCCCAGCATTTT. Amino acids: CSASVSGVSNQPQHF.

This clonotype was observed many times. V and J are TRBV7-2 and TRBJ2-2; 8 bases fit TRBD2. Unmatched junction bases numbered 4, after V lost 6 bases and J lost 4 bases. Germline V gene sequence: CDR1 SGHTA, CDR2 FQGNSA. The CDR3 length is 14 residues. The CDR3 DNA follows: TGTGCCAGCAGGAGACTAGCGTTCACCGGGGAGCTGTTTTTT. Amino acids: CASRRLAFTGELFF.

In its sample, this clonotype was seen a few times. The gene calls are TRBV2 and TRBJ2-1; 9 bases fit TRBD2. V gave up 3 bases and J gave up 3 bases; unmatched junction bases: 6. Germline V gene sequence: CDR1 SNHLY, CDR2 FYNNEI. The CDR3 has 16 residues. CDR3: CASSDGAGGNYNEQFF. CDR3 sequence (DNA): TGTGCCAGCAGTGACGGAGCGGGAGGCAACTACAATGAGCAGTTCTTC.

The chain carries TRBV19 and TRBJ1-5; 7 nucleotides align to TRBD1. The CDR3 length is 17 residues. The V and J ends lost 5 bases and 0 bases, in that order; junction bases with no gene match: 10. Germline assignment: CDR1 LNHDA and CDR2 SQIVND (reference sequence). CDR3 bases: TGTGCCAGTAGTCCTACAGGGGCCCTCTATAGCAATCAGCCCCAGCATTTT. Protein: CASSPTGALYSNQPQHF.

J is TRBJ1-5 and V is TRBV28, with TRBD1 as a possible D gene (6 bases). With 5 bases removed from V and 0 bases from J, the gap between germline ends came to 17 bases. The CDR3 extends over 17 amino acids. Germline V lookup: CDR1 MDHEN, CDR2 SYDVKM. The CDR3, as DNA: TGTGCCAGCAGTCGGGACACCTCTCCGTATAGCAATCAGCCCCAGCATTTT. Residues: CASSRDTSPYSNQPQHF.

For the CDR3, the DNA is TGTGCCAGCAGCTCGCCCAAGGCTCCTTCACCCTACGAGCAGTACTTC. Protein sequence: CASSSPKAPSPYEQYF. The chain joins TRBV7-9 to TRBJ2-7; no definite D call. V was cut by 4 bases and J by 2 bases, with 18 bases left in between. This CDR3 has 16 amino acids. Germline V lookup: CDR1 SEHNR, CDR2 FQNEAQ (reference sequence).

This clonotype was seen a handful of times. The chain links TRBV10-3 to TRBJ2-1; 9 bases align to TRBD1. Losses at the gene ends were 8 bases for V and 4 bases for J; bases not matched to a gene: 9. This CDR3 is 15 amino acids long. Per the germline V gene, CDR1 is ENHRY and CDR2 is SYGVKD. The CDR3 nucleotides are TGTGCCATCTTCGGAGGGACAGGGACTTACAATGAGCAGTTCTTC. It codes for CAIFGGTGTYNEQFF.

This clonotype was detected a few times. The rearrangement joins TRBV20-1 to TRBJ2-5; 11 nucleotides match TRBD2. V was clipped by 3 bases and J by 2 bases; unmatched bases: 11. CDR3 length: 17 amino acids. CDR1 and CDR2 (germline): DFQATT, SNEGSKA (reference sequence). The CDR3 DNA follows: TGCAGTGCTAGCCTAGCGGGAGGTATTAGGGGACAAGAGACCCAGTACTTC. It specifies CSASLAGGIRGQETQYF.

This clonotype was seen only once. The rearrangement uses TRBV4-1 and TRBJ1-1; D unresolved. Germline assignment: CDR1 MGHRA and CDR2 YSYEKL. V was pared by 4 bases and J by 4 bases, with 10 bases between. This CDR3 has 13 amino acids. CDR3 residues: CASSPGPFTEAFF. The CDR3 coding sequence is TGCGCCAGCAGCCCTGGACCGTTCACTGAAGCTTTCTTT.